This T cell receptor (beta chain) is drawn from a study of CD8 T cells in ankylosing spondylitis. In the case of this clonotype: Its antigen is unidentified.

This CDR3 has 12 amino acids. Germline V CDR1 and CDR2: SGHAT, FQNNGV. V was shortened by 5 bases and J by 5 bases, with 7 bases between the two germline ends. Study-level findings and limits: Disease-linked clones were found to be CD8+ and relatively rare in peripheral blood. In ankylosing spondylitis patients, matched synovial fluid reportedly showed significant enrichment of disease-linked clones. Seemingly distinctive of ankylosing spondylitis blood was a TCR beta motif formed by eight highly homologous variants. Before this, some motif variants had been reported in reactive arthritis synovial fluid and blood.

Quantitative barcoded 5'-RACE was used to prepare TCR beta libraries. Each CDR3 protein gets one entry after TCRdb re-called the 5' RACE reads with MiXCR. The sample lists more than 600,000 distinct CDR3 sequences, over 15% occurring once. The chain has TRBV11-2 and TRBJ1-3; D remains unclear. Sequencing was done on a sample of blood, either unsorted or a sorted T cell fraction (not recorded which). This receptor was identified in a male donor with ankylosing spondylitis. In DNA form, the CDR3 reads TGTGCCAGCAGCGTCATGAGAAACACCATATATTTT. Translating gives CASSVMRNTIYF.